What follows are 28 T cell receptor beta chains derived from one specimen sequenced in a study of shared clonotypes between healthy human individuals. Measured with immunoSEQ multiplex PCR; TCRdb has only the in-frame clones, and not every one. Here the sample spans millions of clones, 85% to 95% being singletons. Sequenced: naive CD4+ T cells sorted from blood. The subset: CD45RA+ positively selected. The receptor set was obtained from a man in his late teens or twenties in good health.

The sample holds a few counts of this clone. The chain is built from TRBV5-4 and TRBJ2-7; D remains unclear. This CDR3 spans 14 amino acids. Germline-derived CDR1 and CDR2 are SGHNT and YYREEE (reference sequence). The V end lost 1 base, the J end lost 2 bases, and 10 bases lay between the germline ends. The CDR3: CASSLQVGPYEQYF. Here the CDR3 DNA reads TGTGCCAGCAGCTTGCAGGTGGGCCCCTACGAGCAGTACTTC.

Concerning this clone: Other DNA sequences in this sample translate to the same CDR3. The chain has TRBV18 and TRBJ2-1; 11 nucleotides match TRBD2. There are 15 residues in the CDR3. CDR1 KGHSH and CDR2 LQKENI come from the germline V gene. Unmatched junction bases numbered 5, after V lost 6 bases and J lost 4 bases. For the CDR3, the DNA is TGTGCCAGCTCCTCGGGACTAGCGGTTTACAATGAGCAGTTCTTC. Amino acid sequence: CASSSGLAVYNEQFF.

The CDR3: CASSPLGQTDTQYF. In DNA form, the CDR3 reads TGCGCCAGCAGCCCCCTAGGACAGACAGATACGCAGTATTTT. This chain joins TRBV4-1 and TRBJ2-3; D might be TRBD1 (6 bases). V lost 4 bases, J lost 3 bases, and 11 bases lay in between. Germline CDR1 and CDR2: MGHRA and YSYEKL. The CDR3 runs 14 residues.

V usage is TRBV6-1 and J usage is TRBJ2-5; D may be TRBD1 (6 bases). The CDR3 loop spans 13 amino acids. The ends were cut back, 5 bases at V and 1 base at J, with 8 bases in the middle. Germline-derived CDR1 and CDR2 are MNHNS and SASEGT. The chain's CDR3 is CASSTGPQETQYF. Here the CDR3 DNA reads TGTGCCAGCAGTACAGGGCCCCAAGAGACCCAGTACTTC.

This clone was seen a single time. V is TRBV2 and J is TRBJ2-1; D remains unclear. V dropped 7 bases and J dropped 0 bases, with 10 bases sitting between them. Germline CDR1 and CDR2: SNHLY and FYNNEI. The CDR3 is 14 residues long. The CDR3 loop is CASNPKSSYNEQFF. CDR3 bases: TGTGCCAGCAATCCCAAAAGCTCCTACAATGAGCAGTTCTTC.

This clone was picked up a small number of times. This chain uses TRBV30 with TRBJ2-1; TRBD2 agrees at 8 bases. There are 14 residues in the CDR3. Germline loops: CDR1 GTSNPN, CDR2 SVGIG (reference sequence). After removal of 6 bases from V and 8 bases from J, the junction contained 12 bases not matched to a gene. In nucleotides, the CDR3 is TGTGCCTGCCCCTCACCCAGCGGGGGAGATGAGCAGTTCTTC. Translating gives CACPSPSGGDEQFF.

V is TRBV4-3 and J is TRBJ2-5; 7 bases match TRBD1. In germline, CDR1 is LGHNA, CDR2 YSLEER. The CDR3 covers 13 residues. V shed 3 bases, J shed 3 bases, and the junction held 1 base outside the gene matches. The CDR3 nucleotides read TGCGCCAGCAGCCAGACAGGGAAAGAGACCCAGTACTTC. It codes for CASSQTGKETQYF.

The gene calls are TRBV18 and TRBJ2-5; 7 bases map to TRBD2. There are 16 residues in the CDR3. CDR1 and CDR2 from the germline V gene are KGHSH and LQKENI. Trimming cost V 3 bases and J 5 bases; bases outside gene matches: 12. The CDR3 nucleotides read TGTGCCAGCTCACCTGGTGGCAGCGGGGATCGGGAGACCCAGTACTTC. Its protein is CASSPGGSGDRETQYF.

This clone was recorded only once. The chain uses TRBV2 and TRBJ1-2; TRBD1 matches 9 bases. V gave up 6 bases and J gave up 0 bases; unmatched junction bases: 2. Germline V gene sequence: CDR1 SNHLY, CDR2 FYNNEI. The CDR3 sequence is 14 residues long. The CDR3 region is CASRTGGTNYGYTF. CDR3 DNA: TGTGCCAGCAGGACAGGGGGTACTAACTATGGCTACACCTTC. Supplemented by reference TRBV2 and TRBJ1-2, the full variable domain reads EPEVTQTPSHQVTQMGQEVILRCVPISNHLYFYWYRQILGQKVEFLVSFYNNEISEKSEIFDDQFSVERPDGSNFTLKIRSTKLEDSAMYFCASRTGGTNYGYTFGSGTRLTVV.

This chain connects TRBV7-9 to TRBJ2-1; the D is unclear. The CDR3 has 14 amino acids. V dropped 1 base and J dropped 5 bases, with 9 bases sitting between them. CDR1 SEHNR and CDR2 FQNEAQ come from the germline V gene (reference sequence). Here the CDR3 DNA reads TGTGCCAGCAGCTTAGTCCCCCAGGACAATGAGCAGTTCTTC. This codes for CASSLVPQDNEQFF.

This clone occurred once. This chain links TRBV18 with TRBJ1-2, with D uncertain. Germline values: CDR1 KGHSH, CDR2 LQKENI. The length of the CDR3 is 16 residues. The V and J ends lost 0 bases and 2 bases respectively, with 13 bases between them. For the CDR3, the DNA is TGTGCCAGCTCACCACCGTTAGCAGCGCAGAACTATGGCTACACCTTC. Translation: CASSPPLAAQNYGYTF.

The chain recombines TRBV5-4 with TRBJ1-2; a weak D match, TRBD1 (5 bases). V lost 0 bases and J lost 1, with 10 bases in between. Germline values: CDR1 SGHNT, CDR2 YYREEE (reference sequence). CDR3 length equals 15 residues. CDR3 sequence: CASSLEGTVNYGYTF. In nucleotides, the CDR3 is TGTGCCAGCAGCTTGGAGGGGACCGTTAACTATGGCTACACCTTC.

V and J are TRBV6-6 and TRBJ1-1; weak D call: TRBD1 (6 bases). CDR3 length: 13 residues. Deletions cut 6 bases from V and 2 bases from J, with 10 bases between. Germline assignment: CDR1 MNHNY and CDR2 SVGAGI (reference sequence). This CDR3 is CASRGGVNTEAFF. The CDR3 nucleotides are TGTGCCAGCAGAGGGGGTGTCAACACTGAAGCTTTCTTT.

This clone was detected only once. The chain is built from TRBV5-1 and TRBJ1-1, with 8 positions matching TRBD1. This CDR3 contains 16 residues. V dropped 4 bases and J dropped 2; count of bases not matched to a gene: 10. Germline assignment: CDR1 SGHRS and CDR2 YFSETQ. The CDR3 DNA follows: TGCGCCAGCAGCACCGCCAGCAGGGGGCTAAACACTGAAGCTTTCTTT. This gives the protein CASSTASRGLNTEAFF.

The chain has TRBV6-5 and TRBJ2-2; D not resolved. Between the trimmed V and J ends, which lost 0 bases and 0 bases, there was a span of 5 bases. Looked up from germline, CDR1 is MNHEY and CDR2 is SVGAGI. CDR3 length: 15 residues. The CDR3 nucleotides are TGTGCCAGCAGTTACTCTTACCCGAACACCGGGGAGCTGTTTTTT. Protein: CASSYSYPNTGELFF.

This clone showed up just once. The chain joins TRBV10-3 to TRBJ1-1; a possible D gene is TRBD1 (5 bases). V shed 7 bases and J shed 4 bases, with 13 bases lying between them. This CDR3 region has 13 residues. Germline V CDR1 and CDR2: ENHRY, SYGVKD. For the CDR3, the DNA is TGTGCCATCACCCTCACGGGGGGCACTGAAGCTTTCTTT. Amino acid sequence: CAITLTGGTEAFF.

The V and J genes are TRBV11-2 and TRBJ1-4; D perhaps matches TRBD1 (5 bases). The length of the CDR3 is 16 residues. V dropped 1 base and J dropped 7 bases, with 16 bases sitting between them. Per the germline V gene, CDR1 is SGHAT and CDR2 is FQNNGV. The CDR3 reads CASSLGGPGLAEKLFF. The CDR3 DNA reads TGTGCCAGCAGCTTAGGAGGTCCAGGGTTGGCTGAAAAACTGTTTTTT.

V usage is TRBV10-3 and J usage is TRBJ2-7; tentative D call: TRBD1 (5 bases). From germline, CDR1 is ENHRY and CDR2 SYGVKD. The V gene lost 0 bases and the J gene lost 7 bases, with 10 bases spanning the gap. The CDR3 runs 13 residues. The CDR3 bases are TGTGCCATCAGTGAGTCGGTAAAGGGGGAGCAGTACTTC. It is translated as CAISESVKGEQYF.

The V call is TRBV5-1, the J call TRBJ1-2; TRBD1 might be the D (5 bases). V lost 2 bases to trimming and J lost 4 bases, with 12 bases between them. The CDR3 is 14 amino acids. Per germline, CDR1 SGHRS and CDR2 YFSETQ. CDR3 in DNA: TGCGCCAGCAGCTTCGAAAGGGGCTCCTATGGCTACACCTTC. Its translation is CASSFERGSYGYTF.

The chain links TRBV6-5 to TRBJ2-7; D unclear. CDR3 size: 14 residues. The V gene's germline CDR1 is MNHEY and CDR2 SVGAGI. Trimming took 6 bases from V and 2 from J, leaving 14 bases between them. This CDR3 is CASSFGGGTYEQYF. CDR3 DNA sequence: TGTGCCAGCAGCTTCGGCGGCGGAACCTACGAGCAGTACTTC.

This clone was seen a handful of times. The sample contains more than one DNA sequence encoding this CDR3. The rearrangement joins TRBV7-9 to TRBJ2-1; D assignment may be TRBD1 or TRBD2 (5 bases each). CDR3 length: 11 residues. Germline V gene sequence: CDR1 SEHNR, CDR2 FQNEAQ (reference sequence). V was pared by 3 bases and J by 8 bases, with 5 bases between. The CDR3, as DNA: TGTGCCAGCAGCTTGGGGGATGAGCAGTTCTTC. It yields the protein CASSLGDEQFF.

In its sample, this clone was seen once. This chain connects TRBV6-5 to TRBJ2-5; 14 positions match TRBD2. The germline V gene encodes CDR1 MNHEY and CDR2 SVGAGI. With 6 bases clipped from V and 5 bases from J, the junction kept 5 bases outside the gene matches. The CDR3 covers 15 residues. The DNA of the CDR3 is TGTGCCAGCAGGACCGGGACTAGCGGGAGTGAGACCCAGTACTTC. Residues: CASRTGTSGSETQYF.

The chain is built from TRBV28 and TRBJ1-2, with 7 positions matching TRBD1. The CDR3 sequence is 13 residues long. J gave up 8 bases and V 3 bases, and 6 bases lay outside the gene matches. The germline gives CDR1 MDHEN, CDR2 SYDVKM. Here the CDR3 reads CASSLGRGKGYTF. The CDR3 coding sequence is TGTGCCAGCAGTTTGGGCAGGGGGAAGGGCTACACCTTC.

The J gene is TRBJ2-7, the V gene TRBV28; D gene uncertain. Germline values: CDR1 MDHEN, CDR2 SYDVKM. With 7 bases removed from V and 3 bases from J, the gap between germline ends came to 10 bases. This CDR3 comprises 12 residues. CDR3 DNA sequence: TGTGCCAGCAACGGAGTCGGCTACGAGCAGTACTTC. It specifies CASNGVGYEQYF.

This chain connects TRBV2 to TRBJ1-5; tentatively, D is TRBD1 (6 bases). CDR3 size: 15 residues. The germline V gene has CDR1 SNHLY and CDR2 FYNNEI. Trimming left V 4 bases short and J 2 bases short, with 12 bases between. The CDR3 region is CASSGGGRGNQPQHF. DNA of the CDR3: TGTGCCAGCAGTGGGGGGGGCAGGGGCAATCAGCCCCAGCATTTT.

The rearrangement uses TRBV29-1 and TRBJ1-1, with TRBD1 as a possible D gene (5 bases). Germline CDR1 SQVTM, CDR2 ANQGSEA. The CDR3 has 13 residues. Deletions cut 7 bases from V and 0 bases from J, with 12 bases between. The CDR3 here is CSASTDMNTEAFF. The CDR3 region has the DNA TGCAGCGCATCGACAGATATGAACACTGAAGCTTTCTTT.

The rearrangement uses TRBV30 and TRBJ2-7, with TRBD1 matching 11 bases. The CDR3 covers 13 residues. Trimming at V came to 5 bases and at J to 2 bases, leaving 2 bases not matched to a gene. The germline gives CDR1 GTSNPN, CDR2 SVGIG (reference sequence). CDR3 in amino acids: CAWAGQGAYEQYF. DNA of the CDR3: TGTGCCTGGGCGGGACAGGGGGCCTACGAGCAGTACTTC. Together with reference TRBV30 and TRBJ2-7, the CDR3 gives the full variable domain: SQTIHQWPATLVQPVGSPLSLECTVEGTSNPNLYWYRQAAGRGLQLLFYSVGIGQISSEVPQNLSASRPQDRQFILSSKKLLLSDSGFYLCAWAGQGAYEQYFGPGTRLTVT.

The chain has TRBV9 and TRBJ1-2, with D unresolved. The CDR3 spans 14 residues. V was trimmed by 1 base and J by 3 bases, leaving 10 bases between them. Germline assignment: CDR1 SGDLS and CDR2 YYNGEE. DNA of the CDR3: TGTGCCAGCAGCGTATGGGGTTCGGACTATGGCTACACCTTC. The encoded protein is CASSVWGSDYGYTF.